Given below is one T cell receptor (beta chain) in context. J was trimmed by 4 bases and V by 6 bases; bases with no gene match: 5. This CDR3 contains 13 residues. Germline V CDR1 and CDR2: LGHNT, FRNRAP. Only in-frame clones appear in the TCRdb table, and some are missing; sequencing was by immunoSEQ multiplex PCR. The table lists tens of thousands of clones, approximately 90% of them singletons. The entry originates in a study of early stage breast cancer tumors. J is TRBJ1-1 and V is TRBV12-5; 7 bases are shared with TRBD1. Material for sequencing was blood. This clonotype originated in a person aged 65 to 79 with breast cancer. The CDR3 coding sequence is TGTGCTAGTGGCCAGGGGGTTGTCACTGAAGCTTTCTTT. It is translated as CASGQGVVTEAFF.